This entry lists 20 T cell receptor beta chains sequenced from one sample in a study of healthy donors' naive CD4 and CD8 T cells. Starting from approximately 500 ng of total RNA, TCR libraries were made with linear amplification. TCRdb processed the reads anew with MiXCR; each CDR3 protein has one entry. The data hold about 180,000 distinct CDR3 sequences, with about 76% observed a single time. Sequencing was done on a sample of naive CD4+ and CD8+ T cells sorted from blood, pooled from several donors. These receptors came from a pool of human donors in good health; the sample pools cells from several healthy donors.

The chain recombines TRBV5-4 with TRBJ2-5, with D perhaps matching TRBD1 (5 bases). V was pared by 0 bases and J by 3 bases, with 21 bases between. Germline V gene data show CDR1 as SGHNT and CDR2 as YYREEE (reference sequence). This CDR3 region has 18 residues. CDR3: CASSLGGARASAKETQYF. The CDR3 DNA follows: TGTGCCAGCAGCTTGGGAGGTGCCAGGGCCTCGGCCAAAGAGACCCAGTACTTC.

The gene calls are TRBV15 and TRBJ1-2; no reliable D call. Trimming removed 2 bases at V and 7 bases at J, with 14 bases between. The CDR3 contains 14 residues. Per the germline V gene, CDR1 is LNHNV and CDR2 is YYDKDF (reference sequence). The CDR3 DNA is TGTGCCACCAGCAGAAATAAGGGAGGATCTGGCTACACCTTC. Protein sequence: CATSRNKGGSGYTF.

This clonotype is a singleton in its sample. Its ends do not fully match the called genes, so a read error is possible. The V call is TRBV27, the J call TRBJ1-2; no clear D. The CDR3 sequence is 13 residues long. Per the germline V gene, CDR1 is MNHEY and CDR2 is SMNVEV (reference sequence). For the CDR3, the DNA is TGTGCCAGCAGTTTACTGGGAGCGGATGGCCACACCTTC. Residues: CASSLLGADGHTF.

This clonotype occurred a few times. The V and J genes are TRBV30 and TRBJ1-1; no clear D gene. Germline V gene sequence: CDR1 GTSNPN, CDR2 SVGIG (reference sequence). The CDR3 sequence is 11 residues long. Trimming shortened V by 3 bases and J by 12 bases, and 14 bases separated the two germline ends. The CDR3 sequence is CAWSVNGLPFF. Here the CDR3 DNA reads TGTGCCTGGAGCGTCAATGGGTTGCCTTTCTTT.

The CDR3 DNA reads as TGCAGTGCTCGCTCCCCGAACACCGGGGAGCTGTTTTTT. It yields the protein CSARSPNTGELFF. This chain uses TRBV20-1 with TRBJ2-2; no firm D call. The CDR3 spans 13 residues. V was clipped by 5 bases and J by 0 bases, with 7 bases between them. Germline CDR1 reads DFQATT; CDR2 reads SNEGSKA (reference sequence).

The chain uses TRBV5-5 and TRBJ2-7; 11 positions agree with TRBD1. V shed 1 base and J 5 bases; nucleotides not matched to a gene: 2. The V gene's germline CDR1 is SGHKS and CDR2 YYEKEE (reference sequence). CDR3 length equals 14 residues. The CDR3 region has the DNA TGTGCCAGCAGCTTGTGGACAGGGGGCAACGAGCAGTACTTC. Amino acid sequence: CASSLWTGGNEQYF.

The chain links TRBV19 to TRBJ1-4; 7 bases fit TRBD1. Trimming removed 5 bases from V and 1 base from J; junction bases left unmatched: 4. Germline CDR1 and CDR2: LNHDA and SQIVND (reference sequence). This CDR3 is built from 15 residues. The CDR3 loop reads CASSVPGGTNEKLFF. In DNA form, the CDR3 reads TGTGCCAGTAGTGTTCCAGGGGGAACTAATGAAAAACTGTTTTTT.

As for this clonotype: Its ends do not fully match the called genes, so a read error is possible. This chain uses TRBV29-1 with TRBJ1-1; a weak D match, TRBD1 (5 bases). The CDR3 contains 12 residues. The germline V gene encodes CDR1 SQVTM and CDR2 ANQGSEA. Here the CDR3 reads CSATVPGKRGVF. CDR3 in DNA: TGCAGCGCCACGGTCCCAGGGAAAAGAGGGGTCTTT.

The chain combines TRBV6-1 with TRBJ2-7; a weak D match, TRBD2 (5 bases). CDR3 length: 15 residues. V was pared by 7 bases and J by 2 bases, with 18 bases between. CDR1 MNHNS and CDR2 SASEGT come from the germline V gene. This CDR3 is CASIGPAGYAYEQYF. For the CDR3, the DNA is TGTGCCAGCATCGGCCCCGCGGGCTATGCCTACGAGCAGTACTTC.

A few counts support this clonotype. The chain couples TRBV6-1 to TRBJ2-2, with 7 bases fitting TRBD2. Germline assignment: CDR1 MNHNS and CDR2 SASEGT. V was clipped by 6 bases and J by 5 bases; unmatched bases: 3. This CDR3 has 13 amino acids. Written as DNA, the CDR3 is TGTGCCAGCAGACCGGGAGGAACCGGGGAGCTGTTTTTT. Protein product: CASRPGGTGELFF.

In the case of this clonotype: A junction boundary mismatches the germline segment, possibly from a read error. V usage is TRBV5-4 and J usage is TRBJ1-1; TRBD1 aligns across 9 bases. CDR3 length: 14 amino acids. Germline values: CDR1 SGHNT, CDR2 YYREEE (reference sequence). The CDR3 here is CASSFIQGASEAFF. The CDR3 coding sequence is TGCGCCAGCAGCTTCATACAGGGGGCATCTGAAGCTTTCTTT.

The chain couples TRBV6-6 to TRBJ1-2, with D maybe TRBD1 (5 bases). Germline CDR1 and CDR2: MNHNY and SVGAGI (reference sequence). This CDR3 contains 14 residues. Trimming removed 5 bases at V and 7 bases at J, with 17 bases between. The CDR3 DNA follows: TGTGCCAGCAGTCGAGTTGGGGCCTCCGGTGGCTACACCTTC. Residues: CASSRVGASGGYTF.

The chain joins TRBV27 to TRBJ1-5; the D is unclear. CDR1 is MNHEY and CDR2 is SMNVEV in the germline V gene (reference sequence). The V end was cut by 5 bases, the J end by 0 bases, with 8 bases between. The CDR3 is 14 residues long. The CDR3 loop is CASSPAGSNQPQHF. CDR3 DNA sequence: TGTGCCAGCAGTCCGGCAGGTAGCAATCAGCCCCAGCATTTT.

This clonotype has just a few counts. The chain uses TRBV5-4 and TRBJ2-3; 8 bases line up with TRBD2. The CDR3 spans 15 residues. Per the germline V gene, CDR1 is SGHNT and CDR2 is YYREEE (reference sequence). Trimming took 0 bases from V and 4 from J; bases not matched to a gene: 4. The CDR3 loop is CASSLVGRAADTQYF. CDR3 sequence (DNA): TGTGCCAGCAGCTTGGTCGGGAGGGCCGCAGATACGCAGTATTTT.

The chain has TRBV20-1 and TRBJ2-5; D is unresolved. V was shortened by 5 bases and J by 5 bases, with 12 bases between the two germline ends. This CDR3 contains 12 residues. Germline V gene data show CDR1 as DFQATT and CDR2 as SNEGSKA (reference sequence). CDR3 sequence (DNA): TGCAGTGCTCCTATATACGGGGAGACCCAGTACTTC. Amino acids: CSAPIYGETQYF.

The V call is TRBV10-3, the J call TRBJ2-7; D uncertain. CDR3 length: 11 residues. Per germline, CDR1 ENHRY and CDR2 SYGVKD. The germline V and J ends were trimmed by 2 bases and 4 bases, with 3 bases remaining between them. The CDR3, as DNA: TGTGCCATCAGTGAGATTTACGAGCAGTACTTC. Encoded protein: CAISEIYEQYF.

The V gene is TRBV30, the J gene TRBJ1-1, with 9 bases identical to TRBD1. After removal of 1 base from V and 0 bases from J, the junction contained 9 bases not matched to a gene. This CDR3 contains 17 residues. CDR1 is GTSNPN, CDR2 SVGIG, per germline (reference sequence). The CDR3 reads CAWSAWTGANLNTEAFF. In DNA, the CDR3 is TGTGCCTGGAGTGCCTGGACAGGGGCCAATCTGAACACTGAAGCTTTCTTT.

This chain uses TRBV29-1 with TRBJ1-2; a weak D match, TRBD1 (5 bases). Trimming took off 6 bases at V and 2 bases at J, with 13 bases between the two ends. Per germline, CDR1 SQVTM and CDR2 ANQGSEA. CDR3 length: 13 amino acids. CDR3 sequence: CSVRDGINYGYTF. The CDR3 DNA follows: TGCAGCGTCCGGGACGGGATAAACTATGGCTACACCTTC. Drawing the rest from reference TRBV29-1 and TRBJ1-2, the complete variable domain is SAVISQKPSRDICQRGTSLTIQCQVDSQVTMMFWYRQQPGQSLTLIATANQGSEATYESGFVIDKFPISRPNLTFSTLTVSNMSPEDSSIYLCSVRDGINYGYTFGSGTRLTVV.

The genes are TRBV20-1 and TRBJ1-5; tentatively, D is TRBD1 (5 bases). The CDR3 has 16 amino acids. Germline V gives CDR1 DFQATT, CDR2 SNEGSKA (reference sequence). V was clipped by 0 bases and J by 3 bases, with 15 bases between them. The CDR3 reads CSARDIAGLNNQPQHF. The CDR3 region has the DNA TGCAGTGCTAGAGATATTGCAGGGTTGAACAATCAGCCCCAGCATTTT.

V gene TRBV30 combines with J gene TRBJ2-7; the D gene could be TRBD1 or TRBD2 (5 bases each). Germline assignment: CDR1 GTSNPN and CDR2 SVGIG (reference sequence). This CDR3 is 13 amino acids long. The V end lost 1 base, the J end lost 2 bases, and 9 bases lay between the germline ends. The CDR3 coding sequence is TGTGCCTGGAGTGGGCAGGGAGCCTACGAGCAGTACTTC. It codes for CAWSGQGAYEQYF.